The sample holds a few counts of the clone carrying this T cell receptor (beta chain). What it recognizes is unknown. Unique molecular identifiers were incorporated into the prepared TCRbeta library. Each CDR3 protein gets one entry after TCRdb re-called the PCR reads with MiXCR. The sample includes approximately 980,000 distinct CDR3 sequences, about 31% of them seen just once. The sample belongs to a study of T-cell reconstitution after alpha-beta-depleted transplantation in children. Study-level results: Expanded graft clones numbering several hundred reportedly gave rise to alpha-beta T cells about two months after transplant. T cells produced anew were the main source of T-cell counts and diversity one year after transplant.

Germline CDR1 SGHKS, CDR2 YYEKEE (reference sequence). The CDR3 spans 15 residues. V lost 4 bases to trimming and J lost 3 bases, with 15 bases between them. The chain couples TRBV5-5 to TRBJ2-3; D possibly corresponds to TRBD2 (6 bases). The clonotype was recovered from a boy in the first two years of life who had a stem cell transplant for SCID, so the T cells may come from the graft donor. Sequencing used PBMCs, mostly from graft donor cells, obtained 360 days after TCRalphabeta/CD19-depleted stem cell transplant. CDR3 loop: CASSQTLLATDTQYF. The CDR3 nucleotides read TGTGCCAGCAGCCAGACCCTCCTAGCGACAGATACGCAGTATTTT.